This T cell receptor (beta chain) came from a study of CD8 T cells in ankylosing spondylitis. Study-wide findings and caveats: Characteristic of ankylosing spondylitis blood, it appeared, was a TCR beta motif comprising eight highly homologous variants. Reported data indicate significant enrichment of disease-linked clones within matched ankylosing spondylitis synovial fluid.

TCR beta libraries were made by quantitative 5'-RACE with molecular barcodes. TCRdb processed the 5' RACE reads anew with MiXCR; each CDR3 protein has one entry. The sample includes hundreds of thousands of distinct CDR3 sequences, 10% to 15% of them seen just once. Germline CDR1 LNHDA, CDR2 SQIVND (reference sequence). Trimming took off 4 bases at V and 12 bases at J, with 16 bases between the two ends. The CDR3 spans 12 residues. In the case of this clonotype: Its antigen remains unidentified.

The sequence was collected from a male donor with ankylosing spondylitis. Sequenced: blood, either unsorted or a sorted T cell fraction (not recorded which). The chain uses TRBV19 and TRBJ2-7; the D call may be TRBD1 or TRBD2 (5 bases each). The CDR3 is CASSTRDGVWYF. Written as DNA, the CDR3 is TGTGCCAGTAGTACACGGGACGGCGTTTGGTACTTC.